This entry is about one TCR beta chain. As yet, its antigen is unknown. This sample is part of a study of CD8+ T cells in alopecia areata. The wider study: Treated patients took oral tofacitinib at 5 to 10 mg twice daily. Whole-study findings and limits: Clonality in lesional scalp, especially alopecia totalis/universalis, exceeded that of normal scalp.

Extracted RNA was reverse transcribed, and the resulting cDNA served as sequencing template. Clones were sequenced by immunoSEQ multiplex PCR, and TCRdb holds only the in-frame ones, with some missing. The data show 150,000 to 200,000 clones, over 50% seen once. The CDR3 has 14 amino acids. Germline loops: CDR1 SQVTM, CDR2 ANQGSEA. The V and J ends lost 0 bases and 1 base, in that order; junction bases with no gene match: 3. It was from PBMCs that CD4+ and CD8+ T cells were sorted. The chain carries TRBV29-1 and TRBJ2-7; TRBD2 matches at 7 bases. The receptor was derived from a human donor with alopecia areata. The specimen was CD4+ T cells sorted from blood, collected at week 0. CDR3 sequence reads: CSVEDRGESYEQYF. CDR3 sequence (DNA): TGCAGCGTTGAAGATCGGGGGGAGTCCTACGAGCAGTACTTC.